Below, one TCR beta chain is given with its context. Its antigen is unknown. The PCR was carried out with 60 Vbeta primers and 13 Jbeta primers. Clones were read by immunoSEQ multiplex PCR, and TCRdb kept only the in-frame ones, dropping some. Of roughly 170,000 clones in the sample, roughly 82% were seen once. These data come from a study of cytomegalovirus exposure and HLA in healthy donors. Study in general: A preliminary data release comprised roughly 80 million unique TCRs obtained from HLA-typed donors.

Study-wide results and limits: Common viral pathogens seemed, in a later analysis, to connect with several of the most significant clusters. Among TCR beta chains, those listed as cytomegalovirus-associated numbered roughly 150.

The sequenced material came from PBMCs. This sequence was found in a woman in her 30s in good health and CMV-seronegative.

For the CDR3, the DNA is TGTGCCAGCAGTGCACAGTCCCACTATGGCTACACCTTC. It codes for CASSAQSHYGYTF. The genes are TRBV2 and TRBJ1-2; no clear D. The V end lost 4 bases, the J end lost 3 bases, and 9 bases lay between the germline ends. The germline V gene has CDR1 SNHLY and CDR2 FYNNEI. This CDR3 spans 13 amino acids.